The present TCR beta chain was sequenced within a study of shared clonotypes between healthy human individuals. The germline gives CDR1 SEHNR, CDR2 FQNEAQ (reference sequence). V lost 5 bases to trimming and J lost 4 bases, with 14 bases between them. The CDR3 extends over 14 amino acids. TCRdb keeps only in-frame clones here, not all; method: immunoSEQ multiplex PCR. Found here are around 1.4 million clones, around 98.5% of them singletons; the top ten hold 0.36%. The sequenced material came from naive CD4+ T cells sorted from blood. Subset here: CD45RA+ positively selected. The origin of this receptor is a man aged 30 to 39 in good health. The chain employs TRBV7-9 and TRBJ2-5; possible D gene TRBD2, 5 bases. CDR3 in DNA: TGTGCCAGCAGCACCCTCGCGGCGGGAGAGACCCAGTACTTC. Amino acids: CASSTLAAGETQYF.